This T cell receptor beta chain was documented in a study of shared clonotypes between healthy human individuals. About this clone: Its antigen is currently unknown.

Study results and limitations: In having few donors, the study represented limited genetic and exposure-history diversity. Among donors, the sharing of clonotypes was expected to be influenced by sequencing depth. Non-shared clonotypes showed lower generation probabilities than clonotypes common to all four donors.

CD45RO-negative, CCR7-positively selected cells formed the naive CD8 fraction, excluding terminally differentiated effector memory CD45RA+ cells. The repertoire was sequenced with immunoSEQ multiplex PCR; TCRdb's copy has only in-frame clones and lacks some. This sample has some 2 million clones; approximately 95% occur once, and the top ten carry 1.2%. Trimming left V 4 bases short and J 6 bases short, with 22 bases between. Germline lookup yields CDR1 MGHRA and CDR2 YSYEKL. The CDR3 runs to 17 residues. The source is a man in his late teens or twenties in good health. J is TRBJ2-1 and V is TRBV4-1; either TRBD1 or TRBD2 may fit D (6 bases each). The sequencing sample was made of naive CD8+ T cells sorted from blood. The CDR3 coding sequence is TGCGCCAGCAGCCTCCCCGGAGGAGGGGGAAGGGGCAATGAGCAGTTCTTC. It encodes CASSLPGGGGRGNEQFF.